This TCR beta chain was profiled in a study of cytomegalovirus exposure and HLA in healthy donors. General observations from the study: For cytomegalovirus status, the classifier reportedly gave diagnoses with high specificity and sensitivity.

About this clone itself: Its matching antigen is unknown.

CDR3 size: 15 residues. Germline CDR1 is SGHTS and CDR2 is YDEGEE. With 5 bases clipped from V and 0 bases from J, the junction kept 5 bases outside the gene matches. PCR was performed using 60 Vbeta and 13 Jbeta primers. TCRdb's copy holds only in-frame clones and misses some; the assay was immunoSEQ multiplex PCR. The sample has just over 150,000 clones, about three quarters seen once. The receptor was derived from a female donor in good health and CMV-seronegative. The specimen sequenced was PBMCs. The chain carries TRBV5-8 and TRBJ1-5; 7 nucleotides agree with TRBD1. The CDR3 sequence is CASREQGNSNQPQHF. CDR3 sequence (DNA): TGTGCCAGCAGGGAACAGGGGAATAGCAATCAGCCCCAGCATTTT.